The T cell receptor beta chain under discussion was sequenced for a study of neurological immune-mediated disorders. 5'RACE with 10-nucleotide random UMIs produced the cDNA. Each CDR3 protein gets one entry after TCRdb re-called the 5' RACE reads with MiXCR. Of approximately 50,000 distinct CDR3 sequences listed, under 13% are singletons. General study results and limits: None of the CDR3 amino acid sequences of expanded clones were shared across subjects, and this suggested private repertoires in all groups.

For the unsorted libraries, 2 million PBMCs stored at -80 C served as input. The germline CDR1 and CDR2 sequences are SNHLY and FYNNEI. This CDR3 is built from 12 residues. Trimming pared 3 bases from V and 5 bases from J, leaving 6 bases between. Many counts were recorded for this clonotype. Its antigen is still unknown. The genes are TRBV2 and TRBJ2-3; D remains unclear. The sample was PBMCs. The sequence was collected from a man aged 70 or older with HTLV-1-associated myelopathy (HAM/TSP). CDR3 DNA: TGTGCCAGCAGTGAGTTGGGAGATACGCAGTATTTT. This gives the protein CASSELGDTQYF.